The source of this T cell receptor beta chain is a study of CD8+CD57+ T cells in acquired aplastic anemia. This CDR3 has 16 amino acids. Germline V gene lookup returns CDR1 ENHRY and CDR2 SYGVKD. Concerning this clonotype: Its specificity is unknown. Compared with germline, one end of the junction differs, possibly owing to a read error.

The template for TCR beta VDJ and CDR3 sequence profiling was genomic DNA. TCRdb called the reads again in MiXCR, with one record for every CDR3 protein. The sample has some 200,000 distinct CDR3 sequences, almost 35% seen once; the top ten hold roughly 1.1%. Study-wide results and caveats: Comparison of patients with controls identified 25 to 30 shared CD8+ CDR3 sequences.

The chain recombines TRBV10-3 with TRBJ1-2, with a weak D call TRBD1 (6 bases). The receptor's source is a human donor in good health, serving as a control. Sample: sorted CD4+, CD8+, or CD8+CD57+ T cells (not recorded which) from PBMCs. The CDR3 loop is CASSYEGDTSFYGYTF. Here the CDR3 DNA reads TGTGCCAGCAGTTACGAGGGGGACACATCATTCTATGGCTACACCTTC.